These T cell receptor beta chains were read from a single sample in a study of cytomegalovirus exposure and HLA in healthy donors. Measured with immunoSEQ multiplex PCR; TCRdb has only the in-frame clones, and not every one. Found here are roughly 120,000 clones, roughly two thirds of them singletons; the top ten hold 1.5% to 2%. The specimen sequenced was PBMCs. These receptors were collected from a young man in good health and CMV-seropositive. Each CDR3 is given with its conserved first and last residue. Fields, in order: clone size, J gene, D gene, V gene, CDR3 DNA, CDR3 protein. The D gene is left open where the match is weak. A row's size may be missing; if present it is once, few, many or a size class.

clone_size: few
j_call: TRBJ1-1
d_call: .
v_call: TRBV18
cdr3_nt: TGTGCCAGCTCAATACAGGGAGACACTGAAGCTTTCTTT
cdr3_aa: CASSIQGDTEAFF

clone_size: .
j_call: TRBJ1-5
d_call: .
v_call: TRBV2
cdr3_nt: TGTGCCAGCAGTGGCCCGAATAGAAATCAGCCCCAGCATTTT
cdr3_aa: CASSGPNRNQPQHF

clone_size: .
j_call: TRBJ2-1
d_call: .
v_call: TRBV2
cdr3_nt: TGTGCTAGCAGTGAAGGTTGGCTAGCGCGAAACAATGAGCAGTTCTTC
cdr3_aa: CASSEGWLARNNEQFF

clone_size: .
j_call: TRBJ2-1
d_call: .
v_call: TRBV11-3
cdr3_nt: TGTGCCAGCAGCTTAGGTGCCGGGTCCTACAATGAGCAGTTCTTC
cdr3_aa: CASSLGAGSYNEQFF

clone_size: .
j_call: TRBJ2-7
d_call: TRBD1
v_call: TRBV10-2
cdr3_nt: TGCGCCAGCAGCGCCTCCGAACCGTGGGACAGAGGCTACGAGCAGTACTTC
cdr3_aa: CASSASEPWDRGYEQYF

clone_size: .
j_call: TRBJ2-7
d_call: TRBD1
v_call: TRBV11-2
cdr3_nt: TGTGCCAGCAGCTTGGTGACAGGGGGGTACGAGCAGTACTTC
cdr3_aa: CASSLVTGGYEQYF

clone_size: .
j_call: TRBJ2-6
d_call: TRBD1
v_call: TRBV6-5
cdr3_nt: TGTGCCAGCAGCAGATTACAGGGGGCGGACGTCCTGACTTTC
cdr3_aa: CASSRLQGADVLTF

clone_size: .
j_call: TRBJ2-2
d_call: TRBD2
v_call: TRBV27
cdr3_nt: TGTGCCAGCAGTCGACTAGCGGTTAACACCGGGGAGCTGTTTTTT
cdr3_aa: CASSRLAVNTGELFF

clone_size: .
j_call: TRBJ2-1
d_call: TRBD1
v_call: TRBV5-1
cdr3_nt: TGCGCCAGCAGCTTGGCCGGGACAGGGGGTAATGAGCAGTTCTTC
cdr3_aa: CASSLAGTGGNEQFF

clone_size: .
j_call: TRBJ2-7
d_call: TRBD2
v_call: TRBV6-5
cdr3_nt: TGTGCCAGCGCTAAGGGGACTAGCGAGGACGAGCAGTACTTC
cdr3_aa: CASAKGTSEDEQYF

clone_size: .
j_call: TRBJ1-2
d_call: TRBD1
v_call: TRBV5-1
cdr3_nt: TGCGCCAGCAGCTTGGCCGGAGGTACAGGGGGCTCAAATACCTTC
cdr3_aa: CASSLAGGTGGSNTF

clone_size: .
j_call: TRBJ2-7
d_call: .
v_call: TRBV5-1
cdr3_nt: TGCGCCAGCAGCTTGGAACTAGAAACCTACGAGCAGTACTTC
cdr3_aa: CASSLELETYEQYF

clone_size: .
j_call: TRBJ2-5
d_call: .
v_call: TRBV19
cdr3_nt: TGTGCCAGTAGTAGTACTAGTAGGGAGACCCAGTACTTC
cdr3_aa: CASSSTSRETQYF

clone_size: .
j_call: TRBJ2-1
d_call: .
v_call: TRBV28
cdr3_nt: TGTGCCAGCAGTTTAAGCTCGGGACTCCGCAATGAGCAGTTCTTC
cdr3_aa: CASSLSSGLRNEQFF

clone_size: .
j_call: TRBJ1-1
d_call: TRBD1
v_call: TRBV29-1
cdr3_nt: TGCAGCGTGGGACAGGGTGAGACTGAAGCTTTCTTT
cdr3_aa: CSVGQGETEAFF

clone_size: .
j_call: TRBJ1-2
d_call: TRBD1
v_call: TRBV28
cdr3_nt: TGTGCCACCCTACAGACAGGGTATGGCTACACCTTC
cdr3_aa: CATLQTGYGYTF

clone_size: few
j_call: TRBJ2-1
d_call: .
v_call: TRBV28
cdr3_nt: TGTGCCAGCAGTGAGATCCCGAGCTCCTACAATGAGCAGTTCTTC
cdr3_aa: CASSEIPSSYNEQFF

clone_size: .
j_call: TRBJ1-1
d_call: .
v_call: TRBV29-1
cdr3_nt: TGCAGCGTTGTCGATGCGGGGGCTGAAGCTTTCTTT
cdr3_aa: CSVVDAGAEAFF

clone_size: .
j_call: TRBJ2-1
d_call: .
v_call: TRBV29-1
cdr3_nt: TGCAGCGTTGAAAAACGTAGATACAATGAGCAGTTCTTC
cdr3_aa: CSVEKRRYNEQFF

clone_size: .
j_call: TRBJ1-5
d_call: TRBD1
v_call: TRBV7-9
cdr3_nt: TGTGCCAGCAGCTTAGGGACAGGGGCCGGCAGTCAGCCCCAGCATTTT
cdr3_aa: CASSLGTGAGSQPQHF

clone_size: few
j_call: TRBJ2-4
d_call: TRBD2
v_call: TRBV10-3
cdr3_nt: TGTGCCATCAGTGATTTGGCGGGGGGAAACATTCAGTACTTC
cdr3_aa: CAISDLAGGNIQYF

clone_size: .
j_call: TRBJ2-5
d_call: TRBD2
v_call: TRBV13
cdr3_nt: TGTGCCAGCAGCCACCGACTAGCGGGCTTCCAAGAGACCCAGTACTTC
cdr3_aa: CASSHRLAGFQETQYF